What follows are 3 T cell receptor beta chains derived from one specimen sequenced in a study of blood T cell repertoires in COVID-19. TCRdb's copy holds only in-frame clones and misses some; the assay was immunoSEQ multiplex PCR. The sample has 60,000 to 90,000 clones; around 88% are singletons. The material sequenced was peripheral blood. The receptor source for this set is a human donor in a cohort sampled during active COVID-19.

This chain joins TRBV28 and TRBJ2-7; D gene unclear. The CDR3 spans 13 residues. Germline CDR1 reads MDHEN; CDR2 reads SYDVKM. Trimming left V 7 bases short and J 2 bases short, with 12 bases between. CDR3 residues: CASTQLVPYEQYF. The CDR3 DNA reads TGTGCCAGCACGCAATTAGTCCCCTACGAGCAGTACTTC.

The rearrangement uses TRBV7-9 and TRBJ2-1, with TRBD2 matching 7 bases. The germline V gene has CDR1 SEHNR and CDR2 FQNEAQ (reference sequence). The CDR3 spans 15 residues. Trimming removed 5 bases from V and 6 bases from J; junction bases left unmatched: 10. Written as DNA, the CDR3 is TGTGCCAGCAGCCAAACGTCAGGCGGGAGCAATGAGCAGTTCTTC. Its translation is CASSQTSGGSNEQFF.

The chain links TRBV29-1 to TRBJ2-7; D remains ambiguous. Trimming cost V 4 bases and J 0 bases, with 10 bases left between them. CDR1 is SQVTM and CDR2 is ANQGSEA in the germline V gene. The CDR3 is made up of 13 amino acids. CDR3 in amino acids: CSVVPVSSYEQYF. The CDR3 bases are TGCAGCGTTGTTCCGGTGAGCTCCTACGAGCAGTACTTC.